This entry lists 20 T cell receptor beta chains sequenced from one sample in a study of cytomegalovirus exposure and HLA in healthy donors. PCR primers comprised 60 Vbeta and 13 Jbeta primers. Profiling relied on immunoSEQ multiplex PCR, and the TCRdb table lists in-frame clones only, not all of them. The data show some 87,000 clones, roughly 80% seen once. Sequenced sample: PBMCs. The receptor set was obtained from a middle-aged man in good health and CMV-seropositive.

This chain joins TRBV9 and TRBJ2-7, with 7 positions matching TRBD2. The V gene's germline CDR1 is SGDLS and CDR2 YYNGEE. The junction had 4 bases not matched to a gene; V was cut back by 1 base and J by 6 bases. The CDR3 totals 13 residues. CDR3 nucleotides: TGTGCCAGCAGCGTAATCGGGGAGGGCGAGCAGTACTTC. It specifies CASSVIGEGEQYF.

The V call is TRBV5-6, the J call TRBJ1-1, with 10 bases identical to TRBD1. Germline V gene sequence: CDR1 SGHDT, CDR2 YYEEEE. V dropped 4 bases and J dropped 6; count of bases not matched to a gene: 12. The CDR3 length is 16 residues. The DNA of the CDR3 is TGTGCCAGCAGCCCCGGATGGGACAGGGGTGCCGCTGAAGCTTTCTTT. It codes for CASSPGWDRGAAEAFF.

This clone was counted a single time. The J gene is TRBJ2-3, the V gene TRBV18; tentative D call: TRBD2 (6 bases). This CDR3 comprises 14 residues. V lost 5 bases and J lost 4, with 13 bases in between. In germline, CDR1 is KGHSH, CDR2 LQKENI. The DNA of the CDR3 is TGTGCCAGCTCAGGGCAGGGAGGAGCAGATACGCAGTATTTT. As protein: CASSGQGGADTQYF.

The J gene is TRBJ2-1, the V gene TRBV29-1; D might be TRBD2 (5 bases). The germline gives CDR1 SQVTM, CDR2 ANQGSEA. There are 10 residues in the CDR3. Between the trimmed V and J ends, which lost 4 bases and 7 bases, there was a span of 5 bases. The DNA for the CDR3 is TGCAGCGTTGGGGAGAATGAGCAGTTCTTC. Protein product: CSVGENEQFF.

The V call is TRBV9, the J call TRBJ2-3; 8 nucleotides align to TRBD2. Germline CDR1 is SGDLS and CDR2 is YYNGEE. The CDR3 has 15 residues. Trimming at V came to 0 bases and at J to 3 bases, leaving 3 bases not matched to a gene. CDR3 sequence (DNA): TGTGCCAGCAGCGTAGGGACTAGCCCAACAGATACGCAGTATTTT. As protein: CASSVGTSPTDTQYF.

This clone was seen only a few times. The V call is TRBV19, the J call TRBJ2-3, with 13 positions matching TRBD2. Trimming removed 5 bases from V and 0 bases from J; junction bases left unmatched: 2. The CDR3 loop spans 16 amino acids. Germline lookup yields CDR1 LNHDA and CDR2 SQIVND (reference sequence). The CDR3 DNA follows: TGTGCCAGTAGTGTGGGACTAGCGGGGAGCACAGATACGCAGTATTTT. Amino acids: CASSVGLAGSTDTQYF.

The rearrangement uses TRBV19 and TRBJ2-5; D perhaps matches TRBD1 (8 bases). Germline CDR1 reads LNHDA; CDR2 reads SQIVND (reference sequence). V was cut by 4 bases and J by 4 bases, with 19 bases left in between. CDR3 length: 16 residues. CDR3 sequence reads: CASSTSGQGGRETQYF. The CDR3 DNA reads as TGTGCCAGTAGTACGTCCGGACAGGGAGGGAGAGAGACCCAGTACTTC.

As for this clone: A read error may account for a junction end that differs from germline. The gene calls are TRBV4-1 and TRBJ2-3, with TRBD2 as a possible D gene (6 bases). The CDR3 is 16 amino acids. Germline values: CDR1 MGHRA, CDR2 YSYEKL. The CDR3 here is CASSQGGAGSGDTRYF. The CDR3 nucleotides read TGCGCCAGCAGCCAAGGAGGGGCGGGGAGCGGAGATACGCGGTATTTT.

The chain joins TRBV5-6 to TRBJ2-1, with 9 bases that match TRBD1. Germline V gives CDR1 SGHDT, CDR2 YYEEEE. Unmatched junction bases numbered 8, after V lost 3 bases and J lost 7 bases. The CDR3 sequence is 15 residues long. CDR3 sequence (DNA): TGTGCCAGCAGCTGGGCCGGGACAGGGTTGAATGAGCAGTTCTTC. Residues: CASSWAGTGLNEQFF.

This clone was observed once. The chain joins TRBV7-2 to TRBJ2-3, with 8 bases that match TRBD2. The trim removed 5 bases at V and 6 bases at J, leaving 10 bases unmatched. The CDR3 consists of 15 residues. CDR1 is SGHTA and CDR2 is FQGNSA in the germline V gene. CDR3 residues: CASSTRYSGVDTQYF. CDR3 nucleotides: TGTGCCAGCAGCACGCGGTATAGCGGGGTCGATACGCAGTATTTT.

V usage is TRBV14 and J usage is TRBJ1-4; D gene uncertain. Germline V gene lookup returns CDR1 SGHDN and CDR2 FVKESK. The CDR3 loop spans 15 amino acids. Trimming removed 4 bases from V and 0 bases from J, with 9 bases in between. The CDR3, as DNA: TGTGCCAGCAGCCCTCACGGTGCAACTAATGAAAAACTGTTTTTT. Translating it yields CASSPHGATNEKLFF.

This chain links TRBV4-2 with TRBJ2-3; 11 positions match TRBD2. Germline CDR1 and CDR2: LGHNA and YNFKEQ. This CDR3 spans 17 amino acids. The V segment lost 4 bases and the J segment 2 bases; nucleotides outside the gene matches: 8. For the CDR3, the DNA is TGTGCCAGCAGCCCCAGACTAGCGGGGACCCTCACAGATACGCAGTATTTT. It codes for CASSPRLAGTLTDTQYF.

The CDR3 nucleotides are TGTGCCACCAGCAGAGCCGGGACAGGGGGCACTGAAGCTTTCTTT. It is translated as CATSRAGTGGTEAFF. The V gene is TRBV15, the J gene TRBJ1-1; 11 bases fit TRBD1. In germline, CDR1 is LNHNV, CDR2 YYDKDF (reference sequence). CDR3 size: 15 residues. Trimming removed 1 base from V and 4 bases from J; junction bases left unmatched: 2.

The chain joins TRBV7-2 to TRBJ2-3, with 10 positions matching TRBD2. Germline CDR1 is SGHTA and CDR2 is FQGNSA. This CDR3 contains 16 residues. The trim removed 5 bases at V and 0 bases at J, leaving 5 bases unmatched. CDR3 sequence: CASSASSGGSTDTQYF. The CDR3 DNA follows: TGTGCCAGCAGCGCCTCTAGCGGGGGAAGCACAGATACGCAGTATTTT.

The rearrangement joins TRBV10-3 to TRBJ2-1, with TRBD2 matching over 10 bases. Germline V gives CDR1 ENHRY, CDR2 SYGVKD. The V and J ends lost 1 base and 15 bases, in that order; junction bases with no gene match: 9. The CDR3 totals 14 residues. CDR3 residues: CAISEWLAGVPPFF. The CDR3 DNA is TGTGCCATCAGTGAGTGGCTAGCGGGGGTGCCGCCGTTCTTC.

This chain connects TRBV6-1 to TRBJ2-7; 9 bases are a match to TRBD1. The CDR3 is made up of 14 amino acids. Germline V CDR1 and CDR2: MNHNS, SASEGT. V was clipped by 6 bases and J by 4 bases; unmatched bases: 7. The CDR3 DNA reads TGTGCCAGCAGCCTGACCGGGACAGGGTACGAGCAGTACTTC. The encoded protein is CASSLTGTGYEQYF.

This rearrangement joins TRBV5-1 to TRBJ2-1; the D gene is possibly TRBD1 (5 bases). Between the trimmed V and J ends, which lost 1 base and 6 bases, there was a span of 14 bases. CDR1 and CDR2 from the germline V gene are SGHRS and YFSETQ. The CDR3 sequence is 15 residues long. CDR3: CASSLLPGSSNEQFF. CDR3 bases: TGCGCCAGCAGCTTGCTGCCAGGGTCATCCAATGAGCAGTTCTTC.

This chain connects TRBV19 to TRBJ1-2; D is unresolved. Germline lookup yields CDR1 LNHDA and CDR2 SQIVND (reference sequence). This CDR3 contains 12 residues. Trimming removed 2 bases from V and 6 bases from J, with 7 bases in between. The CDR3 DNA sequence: TGTGCCAGTAGTATACCCAGTAATGGCTACACCTTC. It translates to CASSIPSNGYTF.

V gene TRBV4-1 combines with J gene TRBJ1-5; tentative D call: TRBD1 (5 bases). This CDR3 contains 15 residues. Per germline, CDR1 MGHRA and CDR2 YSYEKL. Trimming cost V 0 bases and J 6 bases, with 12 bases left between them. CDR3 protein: CASSQESAGGQPQHF. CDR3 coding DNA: TGCGCCAGCAGCCAAGAATCGGCGGGGGGTCAGCCCCAGCATTTT.

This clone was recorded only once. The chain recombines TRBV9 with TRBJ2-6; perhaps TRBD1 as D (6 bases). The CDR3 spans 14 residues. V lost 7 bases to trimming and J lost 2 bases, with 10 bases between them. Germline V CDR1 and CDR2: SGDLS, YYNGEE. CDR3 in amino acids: CASGGGAGANVLTF. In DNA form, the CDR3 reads TGTGCCAGCGGGGGCGGTGCTGGGGCCAACGTCCTGACTTTC.